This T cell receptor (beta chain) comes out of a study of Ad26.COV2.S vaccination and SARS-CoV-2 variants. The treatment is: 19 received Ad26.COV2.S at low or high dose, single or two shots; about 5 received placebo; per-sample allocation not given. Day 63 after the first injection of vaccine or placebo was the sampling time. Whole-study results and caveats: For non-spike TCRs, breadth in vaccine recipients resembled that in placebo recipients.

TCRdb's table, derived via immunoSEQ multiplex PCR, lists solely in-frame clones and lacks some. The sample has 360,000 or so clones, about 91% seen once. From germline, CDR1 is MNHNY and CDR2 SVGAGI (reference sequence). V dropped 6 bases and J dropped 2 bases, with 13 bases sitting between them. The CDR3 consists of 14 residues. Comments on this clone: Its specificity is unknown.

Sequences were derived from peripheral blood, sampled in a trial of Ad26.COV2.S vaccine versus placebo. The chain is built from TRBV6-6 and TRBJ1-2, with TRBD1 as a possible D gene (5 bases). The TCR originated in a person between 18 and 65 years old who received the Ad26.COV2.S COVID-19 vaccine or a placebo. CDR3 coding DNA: TGTGCCAGCAGCCCCGGGACGGCAAACTATGGCTACACCTTC. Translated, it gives CASSPGTANYGYTF.